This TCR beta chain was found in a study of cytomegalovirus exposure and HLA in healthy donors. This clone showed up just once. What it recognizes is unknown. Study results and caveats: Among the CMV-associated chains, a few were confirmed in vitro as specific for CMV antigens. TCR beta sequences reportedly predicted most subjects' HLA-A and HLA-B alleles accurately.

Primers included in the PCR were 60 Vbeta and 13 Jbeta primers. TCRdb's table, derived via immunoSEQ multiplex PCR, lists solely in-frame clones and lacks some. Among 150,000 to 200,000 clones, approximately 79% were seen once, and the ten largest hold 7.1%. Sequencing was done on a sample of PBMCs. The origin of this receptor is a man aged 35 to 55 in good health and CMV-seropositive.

The CDR3 coding sequence is TGTGCCAGCAGCTTAGGGGACAGGGGTTTTGGCTACACCTTC. Protein sequence: CASSLGDRGFGYTF. V gene TRBV7-2 combines with J gene TRBJ1-2, with 10 bases aligning to TRBD1. The CDR3 is 14 amino acids. Germline loops: CDR1 SGHTA, CDR2 FQGNSA. Unmatched junction bases numbered 3, after V lost 1 base and J lost 7 bases.